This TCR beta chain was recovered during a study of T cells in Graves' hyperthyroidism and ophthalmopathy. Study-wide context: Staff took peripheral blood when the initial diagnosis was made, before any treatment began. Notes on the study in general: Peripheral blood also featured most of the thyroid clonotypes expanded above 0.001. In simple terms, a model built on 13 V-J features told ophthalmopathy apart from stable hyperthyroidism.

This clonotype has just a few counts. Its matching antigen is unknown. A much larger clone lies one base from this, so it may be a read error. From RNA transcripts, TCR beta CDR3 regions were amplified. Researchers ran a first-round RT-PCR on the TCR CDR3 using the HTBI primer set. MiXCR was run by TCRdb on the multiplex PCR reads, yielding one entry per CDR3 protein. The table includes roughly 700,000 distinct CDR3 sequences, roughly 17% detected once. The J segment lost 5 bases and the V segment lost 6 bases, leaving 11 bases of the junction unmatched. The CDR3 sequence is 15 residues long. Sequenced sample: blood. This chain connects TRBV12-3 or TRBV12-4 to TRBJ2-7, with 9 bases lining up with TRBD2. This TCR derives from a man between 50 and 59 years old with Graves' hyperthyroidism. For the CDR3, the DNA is TGTGCCAGCAGCTGCGGACTAGCGTTTGGGGACGAGCAGTACTTC. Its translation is CASSCGLAFGDEQYF.